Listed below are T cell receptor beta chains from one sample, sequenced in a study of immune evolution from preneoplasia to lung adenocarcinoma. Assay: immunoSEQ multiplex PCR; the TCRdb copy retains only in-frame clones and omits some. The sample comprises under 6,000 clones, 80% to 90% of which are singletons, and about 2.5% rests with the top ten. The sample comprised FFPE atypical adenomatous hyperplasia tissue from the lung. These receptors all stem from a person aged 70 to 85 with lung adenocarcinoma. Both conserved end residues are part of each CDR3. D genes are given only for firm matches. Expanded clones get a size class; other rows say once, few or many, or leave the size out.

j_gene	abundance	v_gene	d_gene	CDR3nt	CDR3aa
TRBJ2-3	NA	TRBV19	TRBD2	TGTGCCAGTAGGTTAGCGGGAGACGGTACGCAGTATTTT	CASRLAGDGTQYF
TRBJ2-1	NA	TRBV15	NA	TGTGCCACCAGCAGGGGGGGGGTGCAGGGGAACAATGAGCAGTTCTTC	CATSRGGVQGNNEQFF
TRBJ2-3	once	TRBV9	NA	TGTGCCAGCAGCAGTGGTAGCGGACTAAGCACAGATACGCAGTATTTT	CASSSGSGLSTDTQYF
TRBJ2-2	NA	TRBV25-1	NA	TGTGCCAGCAGTGCGGGACAAATGAACACCGGGGAGCTGTTTTTT	CASSAGQMNTGELFF
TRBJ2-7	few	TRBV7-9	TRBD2	TGTGCCAGCAGTACAGCGGGAGACTCCTACGAGCAGTACTTC	CASSTAGDSYEQYF
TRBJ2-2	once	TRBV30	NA	TGTGCCCACAGAAACCCCGGGGAGCTGTTTTTT	CAHRNPGELFF
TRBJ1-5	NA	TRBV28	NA	TGTGCCAGCACTCTACCTCGAGGGCCCCAGCATTTT	CASTLPRGPQHF
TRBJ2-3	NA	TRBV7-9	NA	TGTGCCAGCAGCCCAGGGACCGGAGGTACAGATACGCAGTATTTT	CASSPGTGGTDTQYF
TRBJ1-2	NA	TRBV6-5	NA	TGTGCCAGCAGTTACTCGGGTAACTATGGCTACACCTTC	CASSYSGNYGYTF
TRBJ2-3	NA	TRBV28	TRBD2	TGTGCCAGCACTTCCTTTACCTTAAACCCTTCACTAGCGGGGGTGAGAACAGATACGCAGTATTTT	CASTSFTLNPSLAGVRTDTQYF
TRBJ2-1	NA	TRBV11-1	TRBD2	TGTGCCAGCAGCTTAGGACTAGCGGGAGCTAATGAGCAGTTCTTC	CASSLGLAGANEQFF
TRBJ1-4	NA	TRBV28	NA	TGTGCCAGCAGTCGCCGTTTAGCAGATAATGAAAAACTGTTTTTT	CASSRRLADNEKLFF
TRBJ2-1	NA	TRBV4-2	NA	TGTGCCAGCAGCCAACTTGAGGGGGAAGGGCGCAATGAGCAGTTCTTC	CASSQLEGEGRNEQFF
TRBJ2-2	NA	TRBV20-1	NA	TGCAGTGCTCCCCATGGCGGGGAGCTGTTTTTT	CSAPHGGELFF
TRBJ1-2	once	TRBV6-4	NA	TGTGCCAGCAGTGTGGAACAGGGAGGTGGCTACACCTTC	CASSVEQGGGYTF
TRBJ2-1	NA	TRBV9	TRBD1	TGTGCCAGCAGCGCCCGGGACAGACAATACAATGAGCAGTTCTTC	CASSARDRQYNEQFF
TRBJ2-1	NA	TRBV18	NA	TGTGCCAGCTCACCGGGAAGGGAGGAGCAGTTCTTC	CASSPGREEQFF
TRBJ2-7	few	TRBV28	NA	TGTGCCAGCAGCTTGGACAGCTACGAGCAGTACTTC	CASSLDSYEQYF
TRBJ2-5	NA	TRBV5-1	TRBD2	TGCGCCAGCAGCCCGGGACTAGTATTGGGCGAGCGGGAGACCCAGTACTTC	CASSPGLVLGERETQYF
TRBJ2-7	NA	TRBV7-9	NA	TGTGCCAGCAGCTTAAATGCTAATCCTTCCTACGAGCAGTACTTC	CASSLNANPSYEQYF
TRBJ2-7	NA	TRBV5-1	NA	TGCGCCAGCAGCTCAAGACAGGCCTCCTACGAGCAGTACTTC	CASSSRQASYEQYF
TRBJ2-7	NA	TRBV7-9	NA	TGTGCCAGCAGCTTGACAGGCACCTACGAGCAGTACTTC	CASSLTGTYEQYF
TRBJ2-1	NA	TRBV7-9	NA	TGTGCCAGCAGCTTGAGCGGATTACTTTACAATGAGCAGTTCTTC	CASSLSGLLYNEQFF
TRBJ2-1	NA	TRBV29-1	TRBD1	TGCAGCGTGCGGGGACAGGGGGCCAACAATGAGCAGTTCTTC	CSVRGQGANNEQFF
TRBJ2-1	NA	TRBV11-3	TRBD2	TGTGCCAGCAGCTTAGAGGGACTAGCCTCCAATGAGCAGTTCTTC	CASSLEGLASNEQFF
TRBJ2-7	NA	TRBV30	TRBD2	TGTGCCTGGACCCTTTGGTCTGCCACTAGCGGGATGTACGAGCAGTACTTC	CAWTLWSATSGMYEQYF
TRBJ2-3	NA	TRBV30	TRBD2	TGTGCTTTGGCAGTCGGACTAGCGGTCACAGATACGCAGTATTTT	CALAVGLAVTDTQYF
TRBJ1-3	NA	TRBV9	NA	TGTGCCAGCAGCGTCGGGGGTATTGGAAACACCATATATTTT	CASSVGGIGNTIYF
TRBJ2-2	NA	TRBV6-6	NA	TGTGCCAGCAGTTACTCTGGACACGGGGAGCTGTTTTTT	CASSYSGHGELFF
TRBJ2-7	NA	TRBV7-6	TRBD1	TGTGCCAGCAGCTTAGGACAGGGTCCCACCTACGAGCAGTACTTC	CASSLGQGPTYEQYF
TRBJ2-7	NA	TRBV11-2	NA	TGTGCCAGCAGCTTAGCGGCAGGGCGAGCCTACGAGCAGTACTTC	CASSLAAGRAYEQYF
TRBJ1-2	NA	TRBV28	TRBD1	TGTGCCAGCAAAAAGGGGGGGACAGGGTACTACACCTTC	CASKKGGTGYYTF
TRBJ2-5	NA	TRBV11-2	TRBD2	TGTGCCAGCACCCCCCTAGCGGGAGAAGAGACCCAGTACTTC	CASTPLAGEETQYF
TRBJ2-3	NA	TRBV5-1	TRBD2	TGCGCCAGCAGCGACCCACTAGCGGAGGCCACAGATACGCAGTATTTT	CASSDPLAEATDTQYF
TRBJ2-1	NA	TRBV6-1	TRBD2	TGTGCCAGCAGTGACGGCTCGGGACTATGGGACAATGAGCAGTTCTTC	CASSDGSGLWDNEQFF
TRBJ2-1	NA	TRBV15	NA	TGTGCCACCAGCACCAGAAATGACAATGAGCAGTTCTTC	CATSTRNDNEQFF
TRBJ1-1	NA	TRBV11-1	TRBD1	TGTGCCAGCAGCCCCAGACAGGGCCCCACTGAAGCTTTCTTT	CASSPRQGPTEAFF
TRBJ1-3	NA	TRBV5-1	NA	TGCGCCAGCAGCTTGGCCTTTGGTTCTGGAAACACCATATATTTT	CASSLAFGSGNTIYF
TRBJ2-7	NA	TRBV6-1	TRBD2	TGTGCCAGCAGTGAAGGCGTACTCGGACTAGCGGGAGGAGACGAGCAGTACTTC	CASSEGVLGLAGGDEQYF
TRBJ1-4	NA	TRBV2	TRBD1	TGTGCCAGCAGGTTCGACAGGGGTCCCAATGAAAAACTGTTTTTT	CASRFDRGPNEKLFF
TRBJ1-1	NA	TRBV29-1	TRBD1	TGCAGCGTTGATGTGGACAGGGGGACTGAAGCTTTCTTT	CSVDVDRGTEAFF
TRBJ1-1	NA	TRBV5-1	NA	TGCGCCAGCAGCGTAACCGTGACAGGCCAATCTTTCTTT	CASSVTVTGQSFF
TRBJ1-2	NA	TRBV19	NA	TGTGCCAGTACCCCGAGGGGGGCAGGGCTCTCGATGAGGTATGGCTACACCTTC	CASTPRGAGLSMRYGYTF
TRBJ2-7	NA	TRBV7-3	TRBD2	TGTGCCAGCAGCCCAAGCGGGACTCACTACTACGAGCAGTACTTC	CASSPSGTHYYEQYF
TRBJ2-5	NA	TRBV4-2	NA	TGTGCCAGCAGCCAAGATAGGGTCTCCCAAGGAGAGACCCAGTACTTC	CASSQDRVSQGETQYF
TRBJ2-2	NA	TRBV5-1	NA	TGCGCCAGCAGCTTGGCGGTCACCGGGGAGCTGTTTTTT	CASSLAVTGELFF
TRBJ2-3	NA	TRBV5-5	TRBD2	TGTGCCAGCAGCTTGACTAGCGGGAGCTTGGATACGCAGTATTTT	CASSLTSGSLDTQYF
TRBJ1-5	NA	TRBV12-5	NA	TGTGCTAGTGGTTTGGGGGAGAATAGCAATCAGCCCCAGCATTTT	CASGLGENSNQPQHF
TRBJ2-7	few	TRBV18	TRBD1	TGTGCCAGCTCACCGGGGACAGGATTCGGCTACGAGCAGTACTTC	CASSPGTGFGYEQYF